This T cell receptor beta chain was profiled in a study of brain T cells in children with intractable seizures. Clones were sequenced by immunoSEQ multiplex PCR, and TCRdb holds only the in-frame ones, with some missing. The sample contains tens of thousands of clones, approximately 94% of which appear only once. General observations from the study: Only CDR3 sequence similarity suggested viral specificity, without known HCMV serostatus. Pre- and post-surgery blood differed in depth, so pre-surgery absences may be undersampling.

With regard to this clone: No antigen is known for it.

The J segment lost 4 bases and the V segment lost 5 bases, leaving 9 bases of the junction unmatched. CDR3 length: 16 residues. Per germline, CDR1 SGHAT and CDR2 FQNNGV. Sequencing was limited to surgery cases with top T cell transcript signatures in brain tissue. Patients received at least one anti-epileptic drug before surgery. V is TRBV11-2 and J is TRBJ2-1, with TRBD2 identical over 9 bases. The receptor comes from a boy under two years old with tuberous sclerosis and intractable seizures. The source was peripheral blood, collected at surgery. The CDR3 DNA reads TGTGCCAGCAGCAGTGTTAGGACTAGCGTGTACAATGAGCAGTTCTTC. Translated: CASSSVRTSVYNEQFF.